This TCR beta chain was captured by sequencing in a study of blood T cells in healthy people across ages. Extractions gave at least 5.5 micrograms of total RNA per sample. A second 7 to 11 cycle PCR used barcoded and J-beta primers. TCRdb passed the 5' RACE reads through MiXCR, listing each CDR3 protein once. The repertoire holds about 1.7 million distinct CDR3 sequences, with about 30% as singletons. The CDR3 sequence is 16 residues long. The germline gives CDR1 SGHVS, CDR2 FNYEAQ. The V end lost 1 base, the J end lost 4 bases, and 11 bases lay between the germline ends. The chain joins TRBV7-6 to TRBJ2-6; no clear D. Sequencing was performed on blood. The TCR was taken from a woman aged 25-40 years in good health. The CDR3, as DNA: TGTGCCAGCAGCTTAGAGCCGGGCGTGGGGGCCAACGTCCTGACTTTC. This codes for CASSLEPGVGANVLTF. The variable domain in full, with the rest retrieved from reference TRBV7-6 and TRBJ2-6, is GAGVSQSPRYKVTKRGQDVALRCDPISGHVSLYWYRQALGQGPEFLTYFNYEAQQDKSGLPNDRFSAERPEGSISTLTIQRTEQRDSAMYRCASSLEPGVGANVLTFGAGSRLTVL.